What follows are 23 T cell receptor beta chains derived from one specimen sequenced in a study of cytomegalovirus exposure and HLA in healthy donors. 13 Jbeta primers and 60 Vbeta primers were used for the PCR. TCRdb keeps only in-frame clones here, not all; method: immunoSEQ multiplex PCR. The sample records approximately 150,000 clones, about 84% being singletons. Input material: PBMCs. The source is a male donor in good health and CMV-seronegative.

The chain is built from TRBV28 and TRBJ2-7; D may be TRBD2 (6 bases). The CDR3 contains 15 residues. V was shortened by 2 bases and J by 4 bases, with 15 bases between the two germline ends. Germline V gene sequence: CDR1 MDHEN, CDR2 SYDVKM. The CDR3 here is CASSLPIGSSYEQYF. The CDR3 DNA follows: TGTGCCAGCAGTTTACCGATCGGGAGTTCTTACGAGCAGTACTTC.

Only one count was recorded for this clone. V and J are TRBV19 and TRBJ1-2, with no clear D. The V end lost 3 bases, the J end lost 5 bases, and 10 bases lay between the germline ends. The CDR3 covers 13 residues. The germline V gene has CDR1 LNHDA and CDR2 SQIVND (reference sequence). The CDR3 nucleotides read TGTGCCAGTAGTATCGACGGAGGATATGGCTACACCTTC. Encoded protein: CASSIDGGYGYTF.

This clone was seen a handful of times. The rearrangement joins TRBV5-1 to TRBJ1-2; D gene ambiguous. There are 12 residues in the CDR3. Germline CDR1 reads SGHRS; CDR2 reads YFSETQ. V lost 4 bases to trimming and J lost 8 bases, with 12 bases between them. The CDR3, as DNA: TGCGCCAGCAGCCCTACACCGGGGGGCTACACCTTC. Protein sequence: CASSPTPGGYTF.

CDR3 residues: CASSLGGGGKEKLFF. CDR3 sequence (DNA): TGTGCCAGCAGCCTCGGAGGGGGAGGGAAAGAAAAACTGTTTTTT. The rearrangement uses TRBV9 and TRBJ1-4; tentative D call: TRBD1 (6 bases). CDR1 and CDR2 from the germline V gene are SGDLS and YYNGEE. The CDR3 is 15 residues long. Trimming cost V 4 bases and J 8 bases, with 18 bases left between them.

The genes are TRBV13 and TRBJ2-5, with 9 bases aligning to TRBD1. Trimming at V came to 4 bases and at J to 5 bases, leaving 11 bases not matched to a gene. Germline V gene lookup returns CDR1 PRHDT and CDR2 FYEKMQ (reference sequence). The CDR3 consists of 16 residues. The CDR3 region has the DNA TGTGCCAGCAGCTCCCGGGACAGGGATCCGGGGGAGACCCAGTACTTC. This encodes CASSSRDRDPGETQYF.

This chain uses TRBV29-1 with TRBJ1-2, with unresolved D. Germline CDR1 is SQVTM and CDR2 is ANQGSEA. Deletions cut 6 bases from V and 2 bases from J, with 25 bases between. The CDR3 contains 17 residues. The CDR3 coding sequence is TGCAGCGTAATTAGTTACCTGACTGACGACTTCAACTATGGCTACACCTTC. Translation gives CSVISYLTDDFNYGYTF.

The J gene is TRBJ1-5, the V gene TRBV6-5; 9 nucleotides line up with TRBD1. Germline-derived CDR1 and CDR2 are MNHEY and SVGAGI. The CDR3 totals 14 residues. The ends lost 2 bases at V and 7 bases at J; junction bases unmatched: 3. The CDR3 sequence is CASSYGQGRQPQHF. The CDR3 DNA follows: TGTGCCAGCAGTTACGGACAGGGGAGACAGCCCCAGCATTTT.

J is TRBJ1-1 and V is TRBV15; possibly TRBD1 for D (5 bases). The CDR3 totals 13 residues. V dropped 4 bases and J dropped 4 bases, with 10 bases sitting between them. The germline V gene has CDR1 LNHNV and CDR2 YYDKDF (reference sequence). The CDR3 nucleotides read TGTGCCACCAGCACAGGGCGGGGCACTGAAGCTTTCTTT. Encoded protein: CATSTGRGTEAFF.

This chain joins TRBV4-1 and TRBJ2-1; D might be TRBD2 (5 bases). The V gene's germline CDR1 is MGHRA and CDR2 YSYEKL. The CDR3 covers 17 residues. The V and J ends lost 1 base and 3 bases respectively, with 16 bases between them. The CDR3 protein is CASSQAVTSRGYNEQFF. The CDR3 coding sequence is TGCGCCAGCAGCCAAGCTGTCACGAGCCGGGGCTACAATGAGCAGTTCTTC.

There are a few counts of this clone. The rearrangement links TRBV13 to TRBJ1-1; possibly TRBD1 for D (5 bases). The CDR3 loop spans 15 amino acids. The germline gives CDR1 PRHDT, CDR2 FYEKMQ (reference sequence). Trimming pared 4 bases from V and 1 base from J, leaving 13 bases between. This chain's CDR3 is CASSSWSRANTEAFF. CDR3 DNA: TGTGCCAGCAGCTCATGGTCCAGGGCGAACACTGAAGCTTTCTTT. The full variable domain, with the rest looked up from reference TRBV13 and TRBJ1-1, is AAGVIQSPRHLIKEKRETATLKCYPIPRHDTVYWYQQGPGQDPQFLISFYEKMQSDKGSIPDRFSAQQFSDYHSELNMSSLELGDSALYFCASSSWSRANTEAFFGQGTRLTVV.

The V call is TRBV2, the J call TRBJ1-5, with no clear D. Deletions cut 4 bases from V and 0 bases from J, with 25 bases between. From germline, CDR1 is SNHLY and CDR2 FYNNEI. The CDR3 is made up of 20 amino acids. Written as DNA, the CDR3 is TGTGCCAGCAGTGTTTCGCACCGGGATCAAAGTCCCTATAGCAATCAGCCCCAGCATTTT. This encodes CASSVSHRDQSPYSNQPQHF. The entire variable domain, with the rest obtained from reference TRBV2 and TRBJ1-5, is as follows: EPEVTQTPSHQVTQMGQEVILRCVPISNHLYFYWYRQILGQKVEFLVSFYNNEISEKSEIFDDQFSVERPDGSNFTLKIRSTKLEDSAMYFCASSVSHRDQSPYSNQPQHFGDGTRLSIL.

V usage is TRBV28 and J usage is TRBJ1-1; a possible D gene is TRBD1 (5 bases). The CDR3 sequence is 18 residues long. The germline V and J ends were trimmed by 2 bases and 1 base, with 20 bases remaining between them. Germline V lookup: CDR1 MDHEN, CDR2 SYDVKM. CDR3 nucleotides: TGTGCCAGCAGTTTAAATTCGGGGGGATGGGGGGGGAACACTGAAGCTTTCTTT. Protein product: CASSLNSGGWGGNTEAFF.

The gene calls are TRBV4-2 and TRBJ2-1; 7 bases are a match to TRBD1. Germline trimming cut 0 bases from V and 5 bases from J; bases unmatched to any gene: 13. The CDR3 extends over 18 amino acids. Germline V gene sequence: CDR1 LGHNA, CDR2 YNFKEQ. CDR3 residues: CASSQEASSGGINNEQFF. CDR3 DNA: TGTGCCAGCAGCCAAGAAGCTAGTTCAGGGGGAATCAACAATGAGCAGTTCTTC.

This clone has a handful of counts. The CDR3 spells CASSLDRGHEQYF. The CDR3 DNA follows: TGTGCCAGCAGCTTAGACAGGGGCCACGAGCAGTACTTC. V usage is TRBV7-8 and J usage is TRBJ2-7, with 7 bases aligning to TRBD1. Trimming took 1 base from V and 5 from J; bases not matched to a gene: 2. Germline V gene lookup returns CDR1 SGHVS and CDR2 FQNEAQ. The CDR3 contains 13 residues.

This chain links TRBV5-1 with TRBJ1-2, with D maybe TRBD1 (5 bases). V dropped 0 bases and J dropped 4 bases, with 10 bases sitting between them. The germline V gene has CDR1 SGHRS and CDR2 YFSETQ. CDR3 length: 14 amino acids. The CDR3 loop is CASSLEGDSYGYTF. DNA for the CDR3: TGCGCCAGCAGCTTGGAAGGGGATTCCTATGGCTACACCTTC.

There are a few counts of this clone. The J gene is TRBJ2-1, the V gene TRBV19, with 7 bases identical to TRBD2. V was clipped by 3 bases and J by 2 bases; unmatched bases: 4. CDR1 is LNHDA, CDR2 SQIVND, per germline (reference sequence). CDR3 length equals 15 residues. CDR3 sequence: CASSMGGEAYNEQFF. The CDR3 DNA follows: TGTGCCAGTAGTATGGGAGGGGAAGCCTACAATGAGCAGTTCTTC.

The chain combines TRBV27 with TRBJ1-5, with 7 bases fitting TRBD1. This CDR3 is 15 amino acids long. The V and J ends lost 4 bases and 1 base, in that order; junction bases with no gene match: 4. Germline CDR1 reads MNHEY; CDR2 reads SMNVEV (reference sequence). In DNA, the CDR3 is TGTGCCAGCAGTTCTCGACAGGGAAGCAATCAGCCCCAGCATTTT. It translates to CASSSRQGSNQPQHF.

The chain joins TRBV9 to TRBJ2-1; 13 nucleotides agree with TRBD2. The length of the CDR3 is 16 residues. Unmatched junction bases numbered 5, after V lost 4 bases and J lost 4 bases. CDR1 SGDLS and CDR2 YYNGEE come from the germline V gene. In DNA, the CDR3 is TGTGCCAGCAGCCCCCGGACTAGCGGGAGTTACAATGAGCAGTTCTTC. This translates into CASSPRTSGSYNEQFF.

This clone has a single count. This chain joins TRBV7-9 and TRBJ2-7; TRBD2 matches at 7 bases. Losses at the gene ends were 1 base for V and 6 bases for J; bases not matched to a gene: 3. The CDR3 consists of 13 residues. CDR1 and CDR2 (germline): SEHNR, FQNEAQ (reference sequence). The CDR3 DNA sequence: TGTGCCAGCAGCTTAGAGGGACTATCCGAGCAGTACTTC. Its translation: CASSLEGLSEQYF.

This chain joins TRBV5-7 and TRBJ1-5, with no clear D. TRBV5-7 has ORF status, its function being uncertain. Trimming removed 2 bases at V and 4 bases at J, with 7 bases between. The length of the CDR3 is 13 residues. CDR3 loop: CASSFTENQPQHF. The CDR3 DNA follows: TGTGCCAGCAGCTTCACGGAGAATCAGCCCCAGCATTTT.

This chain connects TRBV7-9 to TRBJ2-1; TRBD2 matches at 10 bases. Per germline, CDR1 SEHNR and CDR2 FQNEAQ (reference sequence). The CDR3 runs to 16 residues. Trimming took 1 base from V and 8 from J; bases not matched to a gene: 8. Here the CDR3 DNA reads TGTGCCAGCAGCTTAGTTCGGCTAGCGGGAGAACATGAGCAGTTCTTC. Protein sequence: CASSLVRLAGEHEQFF. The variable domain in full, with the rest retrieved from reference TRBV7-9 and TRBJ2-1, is DTGVSQNPRHKITKRGQNVTFRCDPISEHNRLYWYRQTLGQGPEFLTYFQNEAQLEKSRLLSDRFSAERPKGSFSTLEIQRTEQGDSAMYLCASSLVRLAGEHEQFFGPGTRLTVL.

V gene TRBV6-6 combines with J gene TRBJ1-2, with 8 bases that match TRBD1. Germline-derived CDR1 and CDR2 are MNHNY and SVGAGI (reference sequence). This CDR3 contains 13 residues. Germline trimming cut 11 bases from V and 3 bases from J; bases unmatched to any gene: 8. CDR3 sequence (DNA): TGTGCCTGCCTGGGACAGGACGACTATGGCTACACCTTC. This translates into CACLGQDDYGYTF.

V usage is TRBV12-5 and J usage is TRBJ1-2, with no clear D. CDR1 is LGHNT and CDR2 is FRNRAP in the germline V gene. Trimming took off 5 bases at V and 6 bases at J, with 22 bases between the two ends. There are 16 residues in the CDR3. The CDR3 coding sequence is TGTGCTAGTGGTCTGTGGTCGCAACTTGAAATTCATGGCTACACCTTC. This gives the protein CASGLWSQLEIHGYTF.